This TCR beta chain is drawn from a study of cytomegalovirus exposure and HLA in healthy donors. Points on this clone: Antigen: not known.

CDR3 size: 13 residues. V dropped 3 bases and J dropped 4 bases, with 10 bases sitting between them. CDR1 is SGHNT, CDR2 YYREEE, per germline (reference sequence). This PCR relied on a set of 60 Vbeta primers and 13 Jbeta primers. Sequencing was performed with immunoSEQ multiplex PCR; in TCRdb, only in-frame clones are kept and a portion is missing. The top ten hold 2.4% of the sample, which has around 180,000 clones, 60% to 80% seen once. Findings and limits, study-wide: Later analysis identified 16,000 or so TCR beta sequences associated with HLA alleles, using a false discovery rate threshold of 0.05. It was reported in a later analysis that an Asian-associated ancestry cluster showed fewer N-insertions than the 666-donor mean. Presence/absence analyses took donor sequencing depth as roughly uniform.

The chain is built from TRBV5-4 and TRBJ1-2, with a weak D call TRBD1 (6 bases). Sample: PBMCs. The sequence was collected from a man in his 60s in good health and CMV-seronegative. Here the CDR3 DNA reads TGTGCCAGCAGCTCGGACAGCATCTATGGCTACACCTTC. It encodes CASSSDSIYGYTF.